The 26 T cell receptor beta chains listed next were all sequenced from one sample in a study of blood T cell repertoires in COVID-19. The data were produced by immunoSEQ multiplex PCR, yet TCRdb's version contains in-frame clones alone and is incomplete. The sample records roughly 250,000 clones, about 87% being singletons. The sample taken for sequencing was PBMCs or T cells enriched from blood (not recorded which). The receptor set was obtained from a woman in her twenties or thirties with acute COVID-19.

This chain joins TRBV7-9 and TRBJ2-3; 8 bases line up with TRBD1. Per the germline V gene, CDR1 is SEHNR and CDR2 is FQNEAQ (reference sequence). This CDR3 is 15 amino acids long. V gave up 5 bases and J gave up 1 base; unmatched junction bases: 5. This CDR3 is CASSHLTGGTDTQYF. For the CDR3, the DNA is TGTGCCAGCAGCCACCTGACAGGGGGCACAGATACGCAGTATTTT.

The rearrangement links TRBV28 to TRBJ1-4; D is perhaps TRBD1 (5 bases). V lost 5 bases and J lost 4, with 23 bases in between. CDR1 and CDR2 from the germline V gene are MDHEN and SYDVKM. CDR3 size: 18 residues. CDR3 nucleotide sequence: TGTGCCAGCAGTCCCCCGCCAGGGCATGGGTTCAGTAATGAAAAACTGTTTTTT. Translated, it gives CASSPPPGHGFSNEKLFF.

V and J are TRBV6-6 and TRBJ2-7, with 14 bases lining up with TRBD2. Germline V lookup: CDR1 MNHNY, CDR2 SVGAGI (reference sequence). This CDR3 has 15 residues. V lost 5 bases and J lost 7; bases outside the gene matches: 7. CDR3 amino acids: CASSLPGLAGDEQYF. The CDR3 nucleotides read TGTGCCAGCAGTCTCCCGGGACTAGCGGGGGATGAGCAGTACTTC.

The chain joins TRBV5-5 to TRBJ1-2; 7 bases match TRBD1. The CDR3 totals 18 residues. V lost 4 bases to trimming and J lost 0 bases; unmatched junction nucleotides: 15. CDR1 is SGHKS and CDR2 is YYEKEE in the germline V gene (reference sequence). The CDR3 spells CASSLGQSTHLSNYGYTF. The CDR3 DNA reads TGTGCCAGCAGCCTGGGACAGAGCACTCATCTTTCTAACTATGGCTACACCTTC.

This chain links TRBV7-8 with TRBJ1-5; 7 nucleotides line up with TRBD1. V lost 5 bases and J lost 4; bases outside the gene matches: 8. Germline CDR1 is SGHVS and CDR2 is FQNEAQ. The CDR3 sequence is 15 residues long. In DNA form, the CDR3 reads TGTGCCAGCAGCCAACAGGGGCTTCTAAATCAGCCCCAGCATTTT. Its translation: CASSQQGLLNQPQHF.

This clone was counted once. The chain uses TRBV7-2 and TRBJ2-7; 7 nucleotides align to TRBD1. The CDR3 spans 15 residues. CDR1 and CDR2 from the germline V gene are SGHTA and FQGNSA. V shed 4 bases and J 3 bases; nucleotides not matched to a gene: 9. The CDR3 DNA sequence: TGTGCCAGCAGCTCTCTAACAGGGGCCTTCTACGAGCAGTACTTC. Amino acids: CASSSLTGAFYEQYF. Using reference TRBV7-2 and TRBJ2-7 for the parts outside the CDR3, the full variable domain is GAGVSQSPSNKVTEKGKDVELRCDPISGHTALYWYRQSLGQGLEFLIYFQGNSAPDKSGLPSDRFSAERTGGSVSTLTIQRTQQEDSAVYLCASSSLTGAFYEQYFGPGTRLTVT.

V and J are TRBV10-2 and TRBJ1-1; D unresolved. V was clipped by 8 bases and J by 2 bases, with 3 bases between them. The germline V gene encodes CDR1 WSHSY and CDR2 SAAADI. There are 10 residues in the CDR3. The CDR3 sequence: CASLNTEAFF. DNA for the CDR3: TGCGCCAGCCTAAACACTGAAGCTTTCTTT.

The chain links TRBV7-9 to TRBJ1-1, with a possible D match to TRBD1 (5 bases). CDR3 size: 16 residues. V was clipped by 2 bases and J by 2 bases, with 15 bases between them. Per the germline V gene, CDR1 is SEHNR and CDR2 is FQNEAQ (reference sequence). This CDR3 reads CASSLMGAGPNTEAFF. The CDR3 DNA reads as TGTGCCAGCAGCTTAATGGGCGCGGGACCTAACACTGAAGCTTTCTTT.

The CDR3 DNA reads as TGTGCCAGCTCACCGACGGGGGAGCCTTCGAGCACAGATACGCAGTATTTT. Its translation is CASSPTGEPSSTDTQYF. This rearrangement joins TRBV18 to TRBJ2-3, with TRBD2 as a possible D gene (6 bases). The CDR3 contains 17 residues. Germline lookup yields CDR1 KGHSH and CDR2 LQKENI. The ends were cut back, 3 bases at V and 0 bases at J, with 16 bases in the middle.

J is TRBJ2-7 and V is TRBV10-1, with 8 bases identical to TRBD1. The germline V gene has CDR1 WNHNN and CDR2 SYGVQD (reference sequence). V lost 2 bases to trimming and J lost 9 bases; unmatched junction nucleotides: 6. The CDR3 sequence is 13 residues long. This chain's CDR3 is CASSEDRGLGQYF. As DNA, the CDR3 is TGCGCCAGCAGTGAGGACAGGGGACTGGGGCAGTACTTC.

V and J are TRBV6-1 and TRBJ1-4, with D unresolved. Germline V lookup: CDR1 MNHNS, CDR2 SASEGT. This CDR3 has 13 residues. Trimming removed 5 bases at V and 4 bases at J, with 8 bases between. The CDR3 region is CASSRRSNEKLFF. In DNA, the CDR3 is TGTGCCAGCAGTCGGCGGAGTAATGAAAAACTGTTTTTT.

The CDR3 coding sequence is TGTGCCAGTATGAGGACAGCGCAAGATCGTGGCTACACCTTC. Translation gives CASMRTAQDRGYTF. V usage is TRBV19 and J usage is TRBJ1-2, with D possibly being TRBD1 (6 bases). V was shortened by 7 bases and J by 7 bases, with 19 bases between the two germline ends. CDR1 LNHDA and CDR2 SQIVND come from the germline V gene (reference sequence). This CDR3 region has 14 residues.

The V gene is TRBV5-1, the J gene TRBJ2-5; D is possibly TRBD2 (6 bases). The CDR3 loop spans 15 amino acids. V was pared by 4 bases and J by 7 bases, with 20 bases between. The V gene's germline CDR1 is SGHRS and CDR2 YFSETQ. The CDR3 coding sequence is TGCGCCAGCAGCCCGGAGGGGCTAGTACGGGGGACCCAGTACTTC. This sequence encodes CASSPEGLVRGTQYF.

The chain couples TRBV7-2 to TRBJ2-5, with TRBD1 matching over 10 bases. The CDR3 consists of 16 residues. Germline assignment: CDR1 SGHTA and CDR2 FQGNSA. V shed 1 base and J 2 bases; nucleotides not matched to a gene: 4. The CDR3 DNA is TGTGCCAGCAGCTTAGTGTCGGGACAGGGGCAAGAGACCCAGTACTTC. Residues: CASSLVSGQGQETQYF.

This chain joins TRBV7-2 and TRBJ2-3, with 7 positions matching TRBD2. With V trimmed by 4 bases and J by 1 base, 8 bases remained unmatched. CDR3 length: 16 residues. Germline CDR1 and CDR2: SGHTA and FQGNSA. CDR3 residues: CASSSPPGLRTDTQYF. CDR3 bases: TGTGCCAGCAGCTCACCGCCGGGACTACGCACAGATACGCAGTATTTT.

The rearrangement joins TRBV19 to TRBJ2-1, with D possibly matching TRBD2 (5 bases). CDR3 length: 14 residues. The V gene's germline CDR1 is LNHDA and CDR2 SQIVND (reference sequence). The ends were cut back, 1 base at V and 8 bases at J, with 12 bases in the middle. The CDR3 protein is CASSIVRAGDEQFF. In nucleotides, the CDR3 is TGTGCCAGTAGTATAGTTAGGGCCGGGGATGAGCAGTTCTTC.

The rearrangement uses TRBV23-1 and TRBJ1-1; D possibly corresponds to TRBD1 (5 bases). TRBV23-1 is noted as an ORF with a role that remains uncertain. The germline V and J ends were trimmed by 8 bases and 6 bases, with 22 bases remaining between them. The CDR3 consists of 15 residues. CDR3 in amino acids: CASPQGKLRPAEAFF. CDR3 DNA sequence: TGCGCCAGCCCCCAGGGTAAGCTCCGTCCCGCTGAAGCTTTCTTT.

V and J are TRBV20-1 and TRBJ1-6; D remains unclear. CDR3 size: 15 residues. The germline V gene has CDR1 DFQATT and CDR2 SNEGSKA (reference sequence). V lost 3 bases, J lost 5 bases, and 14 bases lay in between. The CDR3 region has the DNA TGCAGTGCTAGTAGGAGGGCAGCTGATAATTCACCCCTCCACTTT. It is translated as CSASRRAADNSPLHF.

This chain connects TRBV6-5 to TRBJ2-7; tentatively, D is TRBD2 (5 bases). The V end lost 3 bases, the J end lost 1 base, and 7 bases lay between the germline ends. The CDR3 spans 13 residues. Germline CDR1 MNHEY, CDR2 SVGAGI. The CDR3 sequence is CASSYGESYEQYF. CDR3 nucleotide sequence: TGTGCCAGCAGTTATGGGGAGTCCTACGAGCAGTACTTC.

The DNA for the CDR3 is TGTGCCAGCAGCTTGGCAGGGGGTGGTGAAAAACTGTTTTTT. It encodes CASSLAGGGEKLFF. The V and J genes are TRBV5-6 and TRBJ1-4, with 7 bases identical to TRBD1. The CDR3 consists of 14 residues. V lost 0 bases to trimming and J lost 7 bases; unmatched junction nucleotides: 3. The germline CDR1 and CDR2 sequences are SGHDT and YYEEEE.

The CDR3 sequence: CASRPLAGQETQYF. CDR3 nucleotides: TGTGCCAGCCGACCACTAGCGGGGCAAGAGACCCAGTACTTC. V gene TRBV7-9 combines with J gene TRBJ2-5; TRBD2 aligns across 10 bases. Germline assignment: CDR1 SEHNR and CDR2 FQNEAQ (reference sequence). Germline trimming cut 8 bases from V and 2 bases from J; bases unmatched to any gene: 5. CDR3 length equals 14 residues.

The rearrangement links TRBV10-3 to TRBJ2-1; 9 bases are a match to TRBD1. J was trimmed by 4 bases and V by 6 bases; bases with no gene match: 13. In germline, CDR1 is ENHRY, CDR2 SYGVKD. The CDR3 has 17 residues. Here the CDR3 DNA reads TGTGCCATCAGCCTGGACAGGGGACAGAGGACTTACAATGAGCAGTTCTTC. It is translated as CAISLDRGQRTYNEQFF.

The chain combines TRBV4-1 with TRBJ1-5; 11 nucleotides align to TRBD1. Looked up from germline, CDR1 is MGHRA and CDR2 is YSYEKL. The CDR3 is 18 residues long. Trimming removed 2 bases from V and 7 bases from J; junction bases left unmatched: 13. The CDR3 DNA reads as TGCGCCAGCAGCCAAACCCGGGACAGGGGGATATCAGGGCAGCCCCAGCATTTT. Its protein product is CASSQTRDRGISGQPQHF.

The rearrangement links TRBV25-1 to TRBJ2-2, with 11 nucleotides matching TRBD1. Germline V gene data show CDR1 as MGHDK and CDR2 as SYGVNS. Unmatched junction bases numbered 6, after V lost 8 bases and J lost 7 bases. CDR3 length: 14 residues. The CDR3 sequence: CASSRTGGFGELFF. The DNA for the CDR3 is TGTGCCAGCTCCCGGACAGGGGGCTTCGGGGAGCTGTTTTTT.

The CDR3 is CASTTAFSYEQYF. CDR3 nucleotides: TGTGCCAGCACAACAGCATTCTCCTACGAGCAGTACTTC. The J gene is TRBJ2-7, the V gene TRBV2; D unclear. The V end lost 7 bases, the J end lost 0 bases, and 10 bases lay between the germline ends. This CDR3 region has 13 residues. Germline-derived CDR1 and CDR2 are SNHLY and FYNNEI.

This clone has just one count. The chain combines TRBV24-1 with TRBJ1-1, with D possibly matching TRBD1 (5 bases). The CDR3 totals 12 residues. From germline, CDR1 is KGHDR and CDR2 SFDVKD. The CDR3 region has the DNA TGTGCACCGGGGAGGGACGACACTGAAGCTTTCTTT. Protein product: CAPGRDDTEAFF.